This T cell receptor beta chain was sequenced in a study of blood T cell repertoires in COVID-19. Study context: Nucleic acid was either cDNA or gDNA, and it came from T cells, B-cell-depleted T cells, or PBMCs.

Original analysis: Researchers report that nucleated cell counts were estimated from reference gene primer amplification. Generated by immunoSEQ multiplex PCR, the TCRdb table keeps only in-frame clones and is missing some. D and trimming come from the DNA, and the V and J calls and clone size come from that table. The table lists about 190,000 clones, roughly 86% of them singletons. Per the germline V gene, CDR1 is LNHDA and CDR2 is SQIVND (reference sequence). CDR3 length equals 11 residues. V dropped 5 bases and J dropped 5 bases, with 6 bases sitting between them. This receptor was obtained from an older woman with active or convalescent COVID-19. This rearrangement joins TRBV19 to TRBJ1-2, with D hard to call. The sample was peripheral blood. This CDR3 is CASSFRYGYTF. The CDR3 bases are TGTGCCAGTAGTTTTCGGTATGGCTACACCTTC.